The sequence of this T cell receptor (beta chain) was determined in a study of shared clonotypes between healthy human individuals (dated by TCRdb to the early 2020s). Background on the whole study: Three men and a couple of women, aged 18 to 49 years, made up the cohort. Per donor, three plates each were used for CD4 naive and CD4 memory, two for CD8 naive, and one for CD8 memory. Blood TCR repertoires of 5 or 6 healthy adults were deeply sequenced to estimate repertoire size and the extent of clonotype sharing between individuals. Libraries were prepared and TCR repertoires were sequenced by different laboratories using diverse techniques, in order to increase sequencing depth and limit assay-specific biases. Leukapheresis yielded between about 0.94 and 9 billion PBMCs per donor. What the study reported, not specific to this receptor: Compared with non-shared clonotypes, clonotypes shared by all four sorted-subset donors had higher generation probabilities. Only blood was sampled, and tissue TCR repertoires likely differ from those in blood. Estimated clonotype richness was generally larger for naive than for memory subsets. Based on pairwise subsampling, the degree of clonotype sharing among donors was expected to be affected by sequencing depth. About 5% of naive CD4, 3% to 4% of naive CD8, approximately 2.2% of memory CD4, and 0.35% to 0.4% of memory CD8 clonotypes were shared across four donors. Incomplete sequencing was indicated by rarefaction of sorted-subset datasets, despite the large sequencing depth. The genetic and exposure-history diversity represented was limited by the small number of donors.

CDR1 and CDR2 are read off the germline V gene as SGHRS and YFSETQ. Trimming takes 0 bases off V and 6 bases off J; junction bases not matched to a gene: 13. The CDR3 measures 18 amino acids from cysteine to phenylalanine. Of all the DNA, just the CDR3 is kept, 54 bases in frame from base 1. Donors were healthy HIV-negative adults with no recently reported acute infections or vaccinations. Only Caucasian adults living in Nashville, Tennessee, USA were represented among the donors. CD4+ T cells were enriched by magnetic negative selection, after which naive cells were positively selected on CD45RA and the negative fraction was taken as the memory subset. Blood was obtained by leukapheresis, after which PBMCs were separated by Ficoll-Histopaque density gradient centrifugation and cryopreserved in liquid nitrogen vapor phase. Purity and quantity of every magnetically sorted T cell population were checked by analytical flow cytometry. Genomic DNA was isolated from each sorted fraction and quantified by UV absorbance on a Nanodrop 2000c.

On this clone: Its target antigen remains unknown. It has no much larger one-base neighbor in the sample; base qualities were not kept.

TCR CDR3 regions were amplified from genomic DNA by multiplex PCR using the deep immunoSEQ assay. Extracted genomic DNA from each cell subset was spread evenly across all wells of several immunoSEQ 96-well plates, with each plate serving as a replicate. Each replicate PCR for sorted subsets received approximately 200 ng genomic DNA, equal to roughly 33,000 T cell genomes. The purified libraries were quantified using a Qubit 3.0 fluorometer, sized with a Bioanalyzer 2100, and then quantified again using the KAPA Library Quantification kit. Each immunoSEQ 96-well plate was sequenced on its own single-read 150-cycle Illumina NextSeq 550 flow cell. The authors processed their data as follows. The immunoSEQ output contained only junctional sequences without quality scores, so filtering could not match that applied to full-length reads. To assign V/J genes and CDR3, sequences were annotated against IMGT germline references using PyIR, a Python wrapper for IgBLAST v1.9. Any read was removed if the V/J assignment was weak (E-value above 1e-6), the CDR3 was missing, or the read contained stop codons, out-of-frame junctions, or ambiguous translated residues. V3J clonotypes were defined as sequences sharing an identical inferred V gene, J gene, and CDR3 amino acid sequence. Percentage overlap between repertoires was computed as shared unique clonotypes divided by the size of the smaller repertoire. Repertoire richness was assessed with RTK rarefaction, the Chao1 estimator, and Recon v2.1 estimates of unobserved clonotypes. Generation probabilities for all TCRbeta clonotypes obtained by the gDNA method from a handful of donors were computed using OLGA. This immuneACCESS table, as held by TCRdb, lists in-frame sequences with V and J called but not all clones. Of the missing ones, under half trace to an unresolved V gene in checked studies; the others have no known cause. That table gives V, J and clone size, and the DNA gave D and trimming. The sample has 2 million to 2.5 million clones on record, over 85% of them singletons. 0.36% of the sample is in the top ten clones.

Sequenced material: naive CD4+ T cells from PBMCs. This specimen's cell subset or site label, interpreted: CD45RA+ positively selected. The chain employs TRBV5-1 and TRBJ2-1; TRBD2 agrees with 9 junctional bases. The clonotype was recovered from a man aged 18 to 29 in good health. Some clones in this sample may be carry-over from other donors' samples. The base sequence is TGCGCCAGCAGCTTGGCGCTGCCCGGGACTAGCCTTAGCAATGAGCAGTTCTTC. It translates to CASSLALPGTSLSNEQFF.